The sequence of this T cell receptor (beta chain) was determined in a study of siplizumab effects on memory and regulatory T cells. Study-wide points: Tregs that proliferated in siplizumab cultures did not have their suppressive function confirmed. Unstimulated subsets captured only a minor fraction of alloreactive clones.

A note on this clone: Its target is not known.

The CDR3 contains 16 residues. About 9.2 x 10^4 TCR templates underwent assay in every sample. TCRdb's table, derived via immunoSEQ multiplex PCR, lists solely in-frame clones and lacks some. This sample has 90,000 to 150,000 clones; about 94% occur once, and the top ten carry roughly 0.15%. The specimen was non-Treg CD4+ T cells sorted from blood. The chain combines TRBV21-1 with TRBJ1-5; the listed D gene, TRBD1, was not tested against the DNA. TRBV21-1 is a listed pseudogene. The source of this sequence is a human donor in good health. The CDR3: CASRTGTHYSNQPQHF. The CDR3 DNA reads TGTGCCAGCAGAACCGGGACACATTATAGCAATCAGCCCCAGCATTTT.